The rows below give T cell receptor beta chains drawn from one sample of a study of blood T cell repertoires in COVID-19. Only in-frame clones appear in the TCRdb table, and some are missing; sequencing was by immunoSEQ multiplex PCR. The sample consists of approximately 70,000 clones, around 79% of them appearing once. Material: peripheral blood. The receptors derive from a man between 60 and 70 years old with active or convalescent COVID-19. CDR3s include the opening cysteine and the closing phenylalanine or tryptophan. D genes are given only for firm matches. The listing skips clone size in some rows; elsewhere it reads once, few, many or a size class.

TRBV6-5	-	-	TRBJ1-2	CASSYSRENYGYTF	TGTGCCAGCAGTTACTCCCGGGAAAACTATGGCTACACCTTC
TRBV4-2	-	-	TRBJ2-3	CASSQRAGAPTDTQYF	TGTGCCAGCAGTCAAAGGGCGGGGGCGCCCACAGATACGCAGTATTTT
TRBV5-1	-	TRBD1	TRBJ1-2	CASSHRDSSYGYTF	TGCGCCAGCAGCCATCGGGACAGCAGCTATGGCTACACCTTC
TRBV27	-	TRBD1	TRBJ1-6	CASSSKAGTGGSPLHF	TGTGCCAGCAGTTCGAAAGCCGGGACAGGGGGTTCACCCCTCCACTTT
TRBV7-8	-	TRBD1	TRBJ1-1	CASSFNRDRNGEAFF	TGTGCCAGCAGCTTTAACCGGGACAGAAACGGAGAAGCTTTCTTT
TRBV28	once	TRBD1	TRBJ2-7	CASGTPDRVGEQYF	TGTGCCAGCGGCACACCGGACAGGGTAGGCGAGCAGTACTTC
TRBV11-1	-	-	TRBJ1-1	CASSPATVPNTEAFF	TGTGCCAGCAGCCCAGCGACAGTCCCGAACACTGAAGCTTTCTTT
TRBV30	-	TRBD2	TRBJ2-2	CAWAKRGGPNTGELFF	TGTGCCTGGGCTAAGCGGGGGGGCCCGAACACCGGGGAGCTGTTTTTT
TRBV9	once	TRBD2	TRBJ2-3	CASSVWGGTDTQYF	TGTGCCAGCAGCGTCTGGGGGGGAACAGATACGCAGTATTTT
TRBV6-5	once	-	TRBJ1-4	CASSNDRINGQLFF	TGTGCCAGCAGTAACGACAGGATTAATGGGCAACTGTTTTTT
TRBV5-5	few	-	TRBJ2-6	CASSSLGNSGANVLTF	TGTGCCAGCAGCTCCCTCGGGAACTCTGGGGCCAACGTCCTGACTTTC
TRBV24-1	-	-	TRBJ2-7	CATSDLSGSEQYF	TGTGCCACCAGTGATCTTTCGGGGTCCGAGCAGTACTTC
TRBV2	-	-	TRBJ2-3	CASTGTRTDTQYF	TGTGCCAGCACCGGAACGAGGACAGATACGCAGTATTTT
TRBV30	-	TRBD2	TRBJ2-7	CAWSEPGGGPYEQYF	TGTGCCTGGAGTGAACCGGGAGGAGGCCCCTACGAGCAGTACTTC
TRBV7-2	-	-	TRBJ1-5	CASSSDSQPQHF	TGTGCCAGCAGCTCTGATAGTCAGCCCCAGCATTTT
TRBV12-5	-	TRBD1	TRBJ1-5	CASGLGQGSNQPQHF	TGTGCTAGTGGTTTGGGACAGGGTAGCAATCAGCCCCAGCATTTT
TRBV29-1	once	-	TRBJ2-7	CSVVGVGVYEQYF	TGCAGCGTTGTAGGGGTTGGGGTCTACGAGCAGTACTTC
TRBV5-1	-	-	TRBJ1-1	CASSVTGSGTEAFF	TGCGCCAGCAGTGTCACGGGGTCGGGCACTGAAGCTTTCTTT
TRBV28	-	-	TRBJ1-3	CASGLGGLSGNTIYF	TGTGCCAGCGGGTTGGGGGGGCTCTCTGGAAACACCATATATTTT
TRBV9	-	TRBD2	TRBJ2-5	CASSARTSGGGETQYF	TGTGCCAGCAGCGCTAGGACTAGCGGGGGTGGTGAGACCCAGTACTTC
TRBV18	-	-	TRBJ2-5	CASSTEETQYF	TGTGCCAGCTCCACGGAAGAGACCCAGTACTTC
TRBV4-3	-	TRBD1	TRBJ1-2	CASSPDTGELGYTF	TGCGCCAGCAGCCCAGACACAGGGGAGCTTGGCTACACCTTC
TRBV30	few	-	TRBJ1-2	CAWSGSGVYTF	TGTGCCTGGAGTGGTTCGGGGGTGTACACCTTC
TRBV10-1	-	TRBD2	TRBJ2-3	CASSELGLAVDTQYF	TGCGCCAGCAGTGAGCTTGGACTAGCCGTAGATACGCAGTATTTT
TRBV9	many	TRBD2	TRBJ2-1	CASSSREGEQFF	TGTGCCAGCAGCTCCCGGGAGGGGGAGCAGTTCTTC
TRBV4-1	-	-	TRBJ2-5	CASSLALQETQYF	TGCGCCAGCAGCCTAGCGTTGCAAGAGACCCAGTACTTC
TRBV18	-	-	TRBJ1-1	CASSPYQENTEAFF	TGTGCCAGCTCACCGTACCAGGAGAACACTGAAGCTTTCTTT
TRBV19	-	-	TRBJ1-1	CASRRNTEAFF	TGTGCCAGTAGGAGAAACACTGAAGCTTTCTTT
TRBV7-9	-	-	TRBJ1-2	CASSLESYGYTF	TGTGCCAGCAGCTTAGAGAGCTATGGCTACACCTTC
TRBV2	once	-	TRBJ1-5	CASSDYRVQPQHF	TGTGCCAGCAGTGATTACAGGGTCCAGCCCCAGCATTTT
TRBV19	-	TRBD2	TRBJ2-3	CASSMSTSGGASMDTQYF	TGTGCCAGTAGTATGTCCACTAGCGGGGGGGCTAGTATGGATACGCAGTATTTT
TRBV28	-	TRBD1	TRBJ1-2	CASSSTGGGYGYTF	TGTGCCAGCAGTAGCACAGGGGGAGGCTATGGCTACACCTTC
TRBV10-3	-	-	TRBJ1-6	CAINARRDNSPLHF	TGTGCCATCAACGCCCGGCGGGATAATTCACCCCTCCACTTT
TRBV25-1	-	-	TRBJ2-2	CASTQYGEAPNTGELFF	TGTGCCAGCACCCAATATGGGGAGGCACCGAACACCGGGGAGCTGTTTTTT